This TCR beta chain is from a study of T cell responses to AZD1222 COVID-19 vaccine. Study observations and caveats: It should be noted that donors were predominantly white British and more often female, and clonal diversity was possibly underestimated. Once two AZD1222 doses were given, Spike-specific TCR breadth and depth went up.

Germline lookup yields CDR1 LNHNV and CDR2 YYDKDF (reference sequence). The CDR3 is 16 amino acids. With 2 bases clipped from V and 2 bases from J, the junction kept 8 bases outside the gene matches. This clone has a single count. Antigen unknown. Using immunoSEQ multiplex PCR, the repertoire was profiled, and TCRdb retains in-frame clones only, with some absent. This repertoire shows roughly 150,000 clones, about nine tenths found once; its top ten account for more than 1.1%. The chain has TRBV15 and TRBJ1-1; 7 bases map to TRBD1. The sample here was peripheral blood, taken on day 0 of AZD1222 vaccination. The sequence came from an adult in good health. Here the CDR3 DNA reads TGTGCCACCAGCAGATCCAAAGGACAGGCTAACACTGAAGCTTTCTTT. It encodes CATSRSKGQANTEAFF.